A selection of T cell receptor beta chains follows, all from one sample in a study of blood T cell repertoires in COVID-19. Using immunoSEQ multiplex PCR, the repertoire was profiled, and TCRdb retains in-frame clones only, with some absent. The data show 49,000 or so clones, with 80% to 90% seen just once and around 6.5% held by the top ten. Sample: peripheral blood. Every receptor here comes from a man between 45 and 60 years old with active COVID-19. CDR3s include the opening cysteine and the closing phenylalanine or tryptophan. Each record gives: J gene, V gene, clone size, D gene, CDR3 protein, CDR3 DNA. D genes are given only for firm matches. Size tells how often a clone was seen (once, few, many) or the class of an expanded clone, and some rows leave it out.

J: TRBJ2-7
V: TRBV18
size: -
D: TRBD2
CDR3: CASSPGLAGSYEQYF
DNA: TGTGCCAGCTCACCCGGACTAGCGGGGTCCTACGAGCAGTACTTC

J: TRBJ2-3
V: TRBV6-5
size: -
D: TRBD2
CDR3: CASSYSSGASTDTQYF
DNA: TGTGCCAGCAGTTACTCTAGCGGGGCTAGCACAGATACGCAGTATTTT

J: TRBJ2-1
V: TRBV6-5
size: -
D: -
CDR3: CASRNGVIYEQFF
DNA: TGTGCCAGCAGGAACGGAGTGATCTATGAGCAGTTCTTC

J: TRBJ2-7
V: TRBV12-3/TRBV12-4
size: -
D: -
CDR3: CASSQAVSYEQYF
DNA: TGTGCCAGCTCACAGGCCGTCTCCTACGAGCAGTACTTC

J: TRBJ1-1
V: TRBV5-1
size: -
D: -
CDR3: CASSLPDRNTEAFF
DNA: TGCGCCAGCAGCTTACCGGACAGGAACACTGAAGCTTTCTTT

J: TRBJ2-5
V: TRBV6-6
size: -
D: TRBD1
CDR3: CASSKGQAGETQYF
DNA: TGTGCCAGCAGCAAAGGACAGGCTGGAGAGACCCAGTACTTC

J: TRBJ2-3
V: TRBV11-3
size: -
D: -
CDR3: CASRGASDTQYF
DNA: TGTGCCAGCCGAGGCGCCTCAGATACGCAGTATTTT

J: TRBJ1-2
V: TRBV18
size: -
D: -
CDR3: CASSIDSSYGYTF
DNA: TGTGCCAGCTCGATCGACAGTTCCTATGGCTACACCTTC

J: TRBJ2-1
V: TRBV10-3
size: -
D: TRBD2
CDR3: CAISEPTSGRSPYNEQFF
DNA: TGTGCCATCAGTGAGCCGACTAGCGGGAGGTCCCCCTACAATGAGCAGTTCTTC

J: TRBJ1-2
V: TRBV7-9
size: -
D: -
CDR3: CASSLNRVSNYGYTF
DNA: TGTGCCAGCAGCTTAAACCGGGTGTCTAACTATGGCTACACCTTC

J: TRBJ2-1
V: TRBV11-2
size: -
D: TRBD2
CDR3: CASSLGASGGNEQFF
DNA: TGTGCCAGCAGCTTAGGAGCTAGCGGGGGTAATGAGCAGTTCTTC

J: TRBJ1-3
V: TRBV11-2
size: few
D: -
CDR3: CASSLPGRLDTIYF
DNA: TGTGCCAGCAGCTTACCAGGGAGGCTTGACACCATATATTTT

J: TRBJ2-2
V: TRBV21-1
size: -
D: -
CDR3: CASNGGNTGELFF
DNA: TGTGCCAGCAACGGAGGGAACACCGGGGAGCTGTTTTTT

J: TRBJ2-7
V: TRBV7-9
size: -
D: TRBD2
CDR3: CASSLVVAGVREQYF
DNA: TGTGCCAGCAGCTTAGTGGTAGCGGGAGTTCGTGAGCAGTACTTC

J: TRBJ2-7
V: TRBV9
size: -
D: -
CDR3: CASSAGYEQYF
DNA: TGTGCCAGCAGCGCCGGCTACGAGCAGTACTTC

J: TRBJ1-1
V: TRBV7-2
size: -
D: TRBD1
CDR3: CASSLETGETEAFF
DNA: TGTGCCAGCAGCTTAGAGACAGGGGAAACTGAAGCTTTCTTT

J: TRBJ1-2
V: TRBV23-1
size: -
D: -
CDR3: CASSQSTGYGYTF
DNA: TGCGCCAGCAGTCAATCGACAGGCTATGGCTACACCTTC

J: TRBJ1-1
V: TRBV29-1
size: -
D: -
CDR3: CSVEVRQNTEAFF
DNA: TGCAGCGTTGAAGTGAGGCAGAACACTGAAGCTTTCTTT

J: TRBJ1-1
V: TRBV6-2/TRBV6-3
size: -
D: -
CDR3: CASSYRREVEAFF
DNA: TGTGCCAGCAGTTATCGTAGGGAGGTTGAAGCTTTCTTT

J: TRBJ2-1
V: TRBV5-1
size: -
D: TRBD2
CDR3: CASSLGLAGSSYNEQFF
DNA: TGCGCCAGCAGCCTGGGACTAGCGGGGAGCTCCTACAATGAGCAGTTCTTC

J: TRBJ1-1
V: TRBV18
size: -
D: TRBD1
CDR3: CASSPLILGQGIEAFF
DNA: TGTGCCAGCTCACCACTCATCTTAGGACAGGGAATTGAAGCTTTCTTT

J: TRBJ2-7
V: TRBV4-1
size: -
D: TRBD2
CDR3: CASSQVPSGTYEQYF
DNA: TGCGCCAGCAGCCAAGTTCCAAGCGGGACCTACGAGCAGTACTTC

J: TRBJ1-5
V: TRBV4-2
size: few
D: -
CDR3: CASSQEGGAVNQPQHF
DNA: TGTGCCAGCAGCCAGGAGGGGGGGGCTGTCAATCAGCCCCAGCATTTT

J: TRBJ1-5
V: TRBV5-6
size: -
D: -
CDR3: CASSLDNQPQHF
DNA: TGTGCCAGCAGCCTGGACAACCAGCCCCAGCATTTT

J: TRBJ2-5
V: TRBV2
size: once
D: -
CDR3: CASISRGGGDQTQYF
DNA: TGTGCCAGCATCTCTCGCGGAGGGGGGGATCAGACCCAGTACTTC

J: TRBJ1-1
V: TRBV21-1
size: -
D: -
CDR3: CASSKGIWTGSNTEAFF
DNA: TGTGCCAGCAGCAAGGGCATTTGGACAGGGTCGAACACTGAAGCTTTCTTT

J: TRBJ2-5
V: TRBV7-7
size: -
D: TRBD1
CDR3: CASSLVQGARETQYF
DNA: TGTGCCAGCAGCTTAGTACAGGGGGCGCGGGAGACCCAGTACTTC

J: TRBJ1-5
V: TRBV19
size: -
D: -
CDR3: CASRLSPGGNQPQHF
DNA: TGTGCCAGTAGGCTGAGTCCGGGGGGCAATCAGCCCCAGCATTTT

J: TRBJ1-5
V: TRBV13
size: -
D: -
CDR3: CASSLRGGNQPQHF
DNA: TGTGCCAGCAGCTTAAGGGGCGGCAATCAGCCCCAGCATTTT

J: TRBJ2-1
V: TRBV10-3
size: -
D: TRBD1
CDR3: CAIAPGQGYEQFF
DNA: TGTGCCATCGCGCCGGGACAGGGTTATGAGCAGTTCTTC

J: TRBJ2-1
V: TRBV5-1
size: -
D: TRBD2
CDR3: CASSLGGSGSYNEQFF
DNA: TGCGCCAGCAGCTTGGGCGGTAGCGGGAGTTACAATGAGCAGTTCTTC

J: TRBJ2-2
V: TRBV2
size: -
D: -
CDR3: CAEGGATGELFF
DNA: TGTGCCGAAGGGGGGGCCACCGGGGAGCTGTTTTTT

J: TRBJ1-4
V: TRBV7-6
size: -
D: -
CDR3: CASSLVGRGDEKLFF
DNA: TGTGCCAGCAGCTTAGTAGGCAGGGGAGATGAAAAACTGTTTTTT

J: TRBJ2-1
V: TRBV3-1/TRBV3-2
size: -
D: -
CDR3: CASSRDPGNEQFF
DNA: TGTGCCAGCAGCCGAGACCCGGGTAATGAGCAGTTCTTC

J: TRBJ1-1
V: TRBV5-4
size: -
D: -
CDR3: CASSLDSPTGLAFF
DNA: TGTGCCAGCAGCTTGGATTCCCCCACAGGGCTAGCTTTCTTT

J: TRBJ1-1
V: TRBV6-6
size: once
D: -
CDR3: CASASRGGSYTEAFF
DNA: TGTGCCAGCGCAAGTAGGGGGGGCTCCTACACTGAAGCTTTCTTT

J: TRBJ1-4
V: TRBV7-8
size: -
D: TRBD1
CDR3: CASSQNRQGAREKLFF
DNA: TGTGCCAGCAGCCAAAACCGACAGGGGGCGAGGGAAAAACTGTTTTTT

J: TRBJ1-1
V: TRBV11-1
size: -
D: -
CDR3: CASSPIGEGEAFF
DNA: TGTGCCAGCAGCCCCATTGGGGAGGGGGAAGCTTTCTTT

J: TRBJ2-3
V: TRBV3-1/TRBV3-2
size: -
D: -
CDR3: CASSQAYYTDTQYF
DNA: TGTGCCAGCAGCCAAGCATACTATACAGATACGCAGTATTTT

J: TRBJ1-6
V: TRBV6-5
size: -
D: -
CDR3: CASRLNGWDNSPLHF
DNA: TGTGCCAGCAGACTAAACGGGTGGGACAACTCACCCCTCCACTTT

J: TRBJ2-7
V: TRBV2
size: -
D: -
CDR3: CATSGSGEQYF
DNA: TGTGCCACCTCCGGGTCGGGGGAGCAGTACTTC

J: TRBJ2-2
V: TRBV5-5
size: -
D: -
CDR3: CASSLLRVAGELFF
DNA: TGTGCCAGCAGCTTGCTCCGGGTCGCCGGGGAGCTGTTTTTT

J: TRBJ1-4
V: TRBV6-5
size: -
D: -
CDR3: CATHRAGSIGKLFF
DNA: TGTGCCACCCACAGGGCCGGCTCTATTGGAAAACTGTTTTTT